This TCR beta chain was identified during a study of T cells in Graves' hyperthyroidism and ophthalmopathy. The study enrolled patients aged 18 to 65 with newly diagnosed hyperthyroidism of under 2 months' duration. Diagnosing involved the use of clinical symptoms, serum thyroxine and TRAb, thyroid ultrasound and orbital computed tomography. The CDR3 totals 14 residues. Germline-derived CDR1 and CDR2 are KGHSH and LQKENI. The germline V and J ends were trimmed by 10 bases and 2 bases, with 17 bases remaining between them. Researchers amplified the TCR beta CDR3 regions from RNA transcripts. Primed by the HTBI set, a first-round RT-PCR was run on the TCR CDR3. TCRdb called the multiplex PCR reads again in MiXCR, with one record for every CDR3 protein. The table lists around 350,000 distinct CDR3 sequences, under 20% of them singletons.

The chain carries TRBV18 and TRBJ1-1, with D maybe TRBD1 (5 bases). The receptor comes from a woman between 18 and 30 years old with Graves' hyperthyroidism. The specimen sequenced was blood. The CDR3 loop reads CATQLARGNTEAFF. DNA for the CDR3: TGTGCCACCCAATTGGCGAGGGGAAACACTGAAGCTTTCTTT.